This T cell receptor beta chain was sequenced for a study of blood T cell repertoires in COVID-19. On the study more broadly: T cells, B-cell-depleted T cells, or PBMCs supplied cDNA or gDNA.

Trimming removed 1 base at V and 6 bases at J, with 13 bases between. Looked up from germline, CDR1 is SGHAT and CDR2 is FQNNGV. The CDR3 is 15 residues long. How the authors handled the data: Reference gene primer amplification yielded estimated nucleated cell counts. Data came from immunoSEQ multiplex PCR; TCRdb stores just in-frame clones and leaves some out. V and J calls and clone size are given by that table; D and trimming were obtained from the DNA. In the table there are around 400,000 clones, roughly 90% of which are singletons. This chain uses TRBV11-2 with TRBJ2-1, with D perhaps matching TRBD1 (5 bases). This sequence was found in a young woman who had recovered from COVID-19. The sample was PBMCs or T cells enriched from blood (not recorded which). The CDR3 DNA follows: TGTGCCAGCAGCTTAGGTCCAGGGTACGGCAATGAGCAGTTCTTC. It translates to CASSLGPGYGNEQFF.